The sequence of this T cell receptor beta chain was determined in a study of molecular identifiers for immune sequencing clone quantification (dated by TCRdb to 2017 to 2018). The study in broad terms: In a replicate experiment, RNA from about 19,000 or 110,000 naive CD8 T cells was split into five aliquots, four of which were sequenced. This methods study benchmarked molecular-identifier clustering-based TCR repertoire sequencing (MIDCIRS) and TCR RNA copy counting, using CD8 T cells to do so. The paper's findings and limits, for the study overall: When barcode sub-clustering was not used, chimeric consensus sequences inflated TCR diversity, with chimeras reaching as high as 47%. In CMV-specific effector cells, clones with more than 20 RNA copies accounted for over 97% of molecules, whereas in naive cells such clones accounted for under 1%. Highly expanded clone sizes could be underestimated because identical TCR molecules may share a barcode. Modeling estimated about 3.3 recovered TCR RNA copies per cell, compared with about 10 by digital PCR, which implies about 32% capture efficiency. Naive libraries contained spiked-in Jurkat TCR RNA (10 copies' worth), which is not part of the donor repertoire. A single cell's worth of spiked-in Jurkat TCR RNA was reported detectable even among under 1.3 million naive CD8 T cells.

The library came from PCR. Data came from a NextSeq 500. Bulk TCR libraries were prepared as previously described, using TCR primers listed in Table S5. Purification of total RNA was performed with the Qiagen AllPrep DNA/RNA kit. Reads from multiple sequencing runs of the same library were pooled before analysis. The authors' pipeline ran thus. Only reads with exact TCR constant sequence were kept, trimmed to 150 nt, and grouped by their 12-nt molecular barcodes. Within each barcode group, reads were sub-clustered at a 15% Levenshtein threshold, and quality-weighted consensus sequences were built per RNA molecule. Non-functional sequences were filtered out, along with any lower-count sequence sitting one edit away from another sequence. Based on a fit of two negative binomial distributions, barcode sub-clusters having less than 20% of the maximum read count were discarded. The public reads were quality trimmed at Q25 with fastp and then assembled into clones with MiXCR by TCRdb, keeping productive beta chains. All rows with the same CDR3 protein become a single entry with the most common DNA and genes. The V and J calls shown here were made by TCRdb, not taken from the authors' results. The sample contains around 100,000 distinct CDR3 sequences, 35% of them found a single time. The biggest ten clones account for approximately 10% of the sample.

V loses 5 bases, J loses 2 bases, and the germline ends lie 11 bases apart. The germline V gene (reference sequence) yields LNHDA for CDR1 and SQIVND for CDR2. Taken from cysteine to phenylalanine, the CDR3 has 14 residues. Just CDR3 DNA is preserved here, 42 bases in frame from base 1. In its sample, this clonotype was seen a few times. Its recognized antigen is unknown. Per-base qualities were not stored, and no clone one base away is much larger. Libraries of naive CD8 T cells were built from anywhere between about 20,000 and 1,000,000 sorted cells, with 10%, 30% or 50% of the purified RNA used. Naive CD8 T cells, defined as CD8+CD4-CCR7+CD45RA+, were FACS-sorted into RLT Plus buffer on a BD FACSAria II. Under 11 TCR copies' worth of Jurkat RNA were spiked into about 20,000-1,100,000 naive CD8 T cell samples to test detection sensitivity. Enrichment of CD8 T cells was done with RosetteSep CD8+ T Cell Enrichment Cocktail plus Ficoll-Paque, and ACK red cell lysis came afterward.

Sequencing was carried out using naive CD8+ T cells from blood, with Jurkat cell RNA spiked in. The meaning of the sample's cell subset or site label: FACS-sorted CD8+CD4-CCR7+CD45RA+ naive T cells. This receptor was taken from a human donor in good health. Some libraries in this study had Jurkat cell RNA spiked in. This receptor chain uses TRBV19 and TRBJ2-3; the D segment may tentatively be TRBD1 or TRBD2, each giving 5 matched bases. The CDR3 in this case is CASSWDGTTDTQYF. The sequenced DNA is TGTGCCAGTAGTTGGGACGGCACCACAGATACGCAGTATTTT.